The clone carrying this T cell receptor (beta chain) was picked up one time. The sample is drawn from a study of shared T cell receptors in the human thymus. Losses at the gene ends were 0 bases for V and 4 bases for J; bases not matched to a gene: 10. This CDR3 contains 16 residues. Germline CDR1 is GTSNPN and CDR2 is SVGIG (reference sequence). Sequenced by immunoSEQ multiplex PCR; TCRdb stores in-frame clones only, minus some. The sample has hundreds of thousands of clones, roughly 90% seen once. This sample also appeared in a second study, on human thymus T cells. That report adds: Having corrective surgery for congenital heart defects, healthy Finnish infants were the ones who donated. It was from resections taken during corrective heart surgery that the thymus tissue came. Gene usage (both V and J) appeared biased in thymic and blood repertoires.

Sequencing was carried out using thymocytes. The source is a boy in the first two years of life with a congenital heart defect. The gene calls are TRBV30 and TRBJ2-7, with TRBD2 identical over 9 bases. The CDR3 region is CAWSVRDSGSKYEQYF. CDR3 bases: TGTGCCTGGAGTGTACGGGATAGCGGGAGCAAATACGAGCAGTACTTC.